These 21 T cell receptor beta chains share one sample of origin, sequenced in a study of T cells in localized non-small cell lung cancer. The assay was immunoSEQ multiplex PCR, and TCRdb's table has in-frame clones only and misses some. Counted here are around 34,000 clones, 90% to 95% occurring once; the ten biggest clones make up roughly 7.9%. Specimen: peripheral blood, collected before any cancer treatment. These TCRs come from a female donor older than 55 with stage I lung adenocarcinoma.

The rearrangement links TRBV21-1 to TRBJ2-1; TRBD1 reflects the table's D call only, with no check against the DNA. TRBV21-1 is listed as a pseudogene. The CDR3 length is 19 residues. CDR3 in amino acids: CASKLYGWTVHKYYNEQFF. The CDR3, as DNA: TGTGCCAGCAAATTATATGGGTGGACAGTCCATAAATATTACAATGAGCAGTTCTTC.

This chain connects TRBV9 to TRBJ1-5; TRBD1 is a possible D gene (6 bases). The CDR3 runs 16 residues. V was clipped by 3 bases and J by 1 base, with 14 bases between them. Germline CDR1 SGDLS, CDR2 YYNGEE. The CDR3 bases are TGTGCCAGCAGCGACACAGGGATGGCAAGCAATCAGCCCCAGCATTTT. Residues: CASSDTGMASNQPQHF.

This chain uses TRBV27 with TRBJ2-3; D is undetermined. Trimming stripped 4 bases from V and 3 bases from J, with 8 bases between. The germline V gene has CDR1 MNHEY and CDR2 SMNVEV (reference sequence). The CDR3 length is 13 residues. CDR3 residues: CASSYGETDTQYF. The CDR3 DNA reads TGTGCCAGCAGTTATGGCGAGACAGATACGCAGTATTTT.

V and J are TRBV4-3 and TRBJ1-2; tentatively, D is TRBD1 (5 bases). Trimming cost V 0 bases and J 8 bases, with 10 bases left between them. Germline loops: CDR1 LGHNA, CDR2 YSLEER. The CDR3 is 13 residues long. This CDR3 reads CASSQEIGEGYTF. The CDR3 DNA reads TGCGCCAGCAGCCAAGAGATAGGGGAGGGCTACACCTTC.

The chain is built from TRBV27 and TRBJ2-7; TRBD1 matches 7 bases. Looked up from germline, CDR1 is MNHEY and CDR2 is SMNVEV (reference sequence). Germline trimming cut 6 bases from V and 4 bases from J; bases unmatched to any gene: 9. The CDR3 consists of 14 residues. The CDR3 DNA is TGTGCCAGCAGGGATCGTGGGACAGATTACGAGCAGTACGTC. Translation gives CASRDRGTDYEQYV.

The rearrangement joins TRBV7-8 to TRBJ1-1, with TRBD1 identical over 7 bases. Germline CDR1 is SGHVS and CDR2 is FQNEAQ. The V gene end was trimmed by 5 bases and the J gene end by 4 bases; junction bases not matched to a gene: 4. The CDR3 has 13 residues. CDR3 sequence reads: CASSPDRATEAFF. The CDR3 region has the DNA TGTGCCAGCAGCCCCGACAGGGCCACTGAAGCTTTCTTT.

The J gene is TRBJ1-3, the V gene TRBV6-5, with TRBD1 as a possible D gene (5 bases). V was trimmed by 1 base and J by 3 bases, leaving 10 bases between them. Germline V gene sequence: CDR1 MNHEY, CDR2 SVGAGI. There are 15 residues in the CDR3. This CDR3 reads CASSYLGLSGNTIYF. For the CDR3, the DNA is TGTGCCAGCAGTTACTTGGGGCTTAGTGGAAACACCATATATTTT.

The CDR3 here is CASSFLASGETQYF. CDR3 in DNA: TGCGCCAGCAGCTTTTTGGCTAGCGGAGAGACCCAGTACTTC. The chain links TRBV5-1 to TRBJ2-5, with TRBD2 matching over 7 bases. The CDR3 spans 14 residues. V shed 2 bases, J shed 4 bases, and the junction held 5 bases outside the gene matches. Looked up from germline, CDR1 is SGHRS and CDR2 is YFSETQ.

The chain couples TRBV6-6 to TRBJ1-2; D call uncertain. CDR1 is MNHNY and CDR2 is SVGAGI in the germline V gene (reference sequence). The CDR3 runs 14 residues. The V end lost 6 bases, the J end lost 2 bases, and 13 bases lay between the germline ends. CDR3 residues: CASRPETINYGYTF. CDR3 coding DNA: TGTGCCAGCAGACCCGAGACAATAAACTATGGCTACACCTTC.

The DNA of the CDR3 is TGTGCCAGCAGTTTTAGAGTAGGACAGACCTACGAGCAGTACTTC. It is translated as CASSFRVGQTYEQYF. The chain is built from TRBV28 and TRBJ2-7; TRBD1 might be the D (6 bases). V lost 3 bases and J 2 bases, leaving 14 bases between the germline ends. The germline V gene has CDR1 MDHEN and CDR2 SYDVKM. This CDR3 has 15 amino acids.

J is TRBJ2-5 and V is TRBV7-4; D might be TRBD2 (6 bases). The V and J ends lost 6 bases and 2 bases respectively, with 16 bases between them. There are 15 residues in the CDR3. Germline CDR1 and CDR2: SGHVT and SQSDAQ. CDR3 in amino acids: CASSHTTRDQETQYF. The DNA for the CDR3 is TGTGCCAGCAGTCATACGACTAGAGATCAAGAGACCCAGTACTTC.

This clone was detected only once. The chain uses TRBV18 and TRBJ2-5, with TRBD1 matching 12 bases. Germline V gene data show CDR1 as KGHSH and CDR2 as LQKENI. Trimming removed 6 bases from V and 4 bases from J; junction bases left unmatched: 0. This CDR3 is 13 amino acids long. CDR3: CASSGQGAETQYF. The CDR3 nucleotides read TGTGCCAGCTCGGGACAGGGGGCAGAGACCCAGTACTTC.

V is TRBV6-5 and J is TRBJ1-5; D unclear. V was clipped by 2 bases and J by 5 bases, with 7 bases between them. Germline V gene lookup returns CDR1 MNHEY and CDR2 SVGAGI. CDR3 length equals 13 residues. CDR3 amino acids: CASSYEPYQPQHF. The CDR3, as DNA: TGTGCCAGCAGTTACGAACCGTATCAGCCCCAGCATTTT.

The chain employs TRBV2 and TRBJ1-2, with D unclear. This CDR3 spans 14 amino acids. CDR1 is SNHLY and CDR2 is FYNNEI in the germline V gene. Between the trimmed V and J ends, which lost 3 bases and 5 bases, there was a span of 13 bases. The CDR3 DNA follows: TGTGCCAGCAGTGAGACCCGTCCCAGTTATGGCTACACCTTC. It yields the protein CASSETRPSYGYTF.

This clone is medium-sized in the sample. The chain links TRBV5-4 to TRBJ1-4; a weak D match, TRBD1 (6 bases). The CDR3 has 16 residues. The germline V gene encodes CDR1 SGHNT and CDR2 YYREEE (reference sequence). V was shortened by 0 bases and J by 5 bases, with 14 bases between the two germline ends. CDR3 DNA sequence: TGTGCCAGCAGCTTGGGGACAGCTGCAGACAATGAAAAACTGTTTTTT. Its translation is CASSLGTAADNEKLFF.

V usage is TRBV18 and J usage is TRBJ2-7; D perhaps matches TRBD2 (7 bases). Trimming left V 6 bases short and J 2 bases short, with 17 bases between. The CDR3 length is 15 residues. Germline V CDR1 and CDR2: KGHSH, LQKENI. The CDR3 sequence: CASSPGKGGPYEQYF. The CDR3 nucleotides are TGTGCCAGCTCTCCCGGGAAGGGGGGGCCCTACGAGCAGTACTTC.

The chain has TRBV4-1 and TRBJ2-7, with TRBD2 as a possible D gene (6 bases). The germline V gene encodes CDR1 MGHRA and CDR2 YSYEKL. With 6 bases removed from V and 1 base from J, the gap between germline ends came to 16 bases. The CDR3 consists of 15 residues. The CDR3 region is CASSPVAGTSYEQYF. The DNA of the CDR3 is TGCGCCAGCAGTCCAGTGGCGGGGACTTCCTACGAGCAGTACTTC.

This rearrangement joins TRBV11-2 to TRBJ2-1; D unclear. This CDR3 comprises 11 residues. V shed 5 bases and J shed 12 bases, with 11 bases lying between them. Germline V gene sequence: CDR1 SGHAT, CDR2 FQNNGV. For the CDR3, the DNA is TGTGCCAGCAGCCTTCAATGGGGGCAGTTCTTC. Its protein is CASSLQWGQFF.

The V gene is TRBV30, the J gene TRBJ2-7, with D unclear. CDR3 length: 13 residues. Between the trimmed V and J ends, which lost 3 bases and 3 bases, there was a span of 12 bases. Germline V gene data show CDR1 as GTSNPN and CDR2 as SVGIG (reference sequence). CDR3 loop: CAWSRGGGYEQYV. CDR3 nucleotides: TGTGCCTGGAGCCGAGGTGGCGGCTACGAGCAGTACGTC.

The DNA for the CDR3 is TGTGCCACCTCCGGGACAGGTCGGGGCTACACCTTC. Residues: CATSGTGRGYTF. This chain links TRBV10-3 with TRBJ1-2, with 8 bases that match TRBD1. This CDR3 is built from 12 residues. CDR1 is ENHRY, CDR2 SYGVKD, per germline. V shed 10 bases and J 8 bases; nucleotides not matched to a gene: 9.

The V and J genes are TRBV28 and TRBJ1-3, with 7 bases lining up with TRBD1. After removal of 8 bases from V and 4 bases from J, the junction contained 8 bases not matched to a gene. CDR1 is MDHEN and CDR2 is SYDVKM in the germline V gene. The CDR3 sequence is 14 residues long. CDR3: CASGPTGAGNTIYF. The CDR3 coding sequence is TGTGCCAGCGGACCCACAGGGGCCGGAAACACCATATATTTT.